This T cell receptor beta chain was captured by sequencing in a study of cytomegalovirus exposure and HLA in healthy donors. The CDR3 runs 18 residues. Germline CDR1 and CDR2: PRHDT and FYEKMQ (reference sequence). The ends lost 2 bases at V and 7 bases at J; junction bases unmatched: 12. Vbeta (60) and Jbeta (13) primers were used in the PCR. Here immunoSEQ multiplex PCR was the method, and the copy in TCRdb shows in-frame clones only, minus some. The sample holds 180,000 or so clones, roughly 80% seen once. The sample was PBMCs. The chain joins TRBV13 to TRBJ2-5, with TRBD2 matching over 14 bases. The source is a female donor in good health and CMV-seronegative. The CDR3 spells CASSLRPGTSGSPGTQYF. CDR3 sequence (DNA): TGTGCCAGCAGCTTACGCCCCGGGACTAGCGGGAGTCCAGGGACCCAGTACTTC.